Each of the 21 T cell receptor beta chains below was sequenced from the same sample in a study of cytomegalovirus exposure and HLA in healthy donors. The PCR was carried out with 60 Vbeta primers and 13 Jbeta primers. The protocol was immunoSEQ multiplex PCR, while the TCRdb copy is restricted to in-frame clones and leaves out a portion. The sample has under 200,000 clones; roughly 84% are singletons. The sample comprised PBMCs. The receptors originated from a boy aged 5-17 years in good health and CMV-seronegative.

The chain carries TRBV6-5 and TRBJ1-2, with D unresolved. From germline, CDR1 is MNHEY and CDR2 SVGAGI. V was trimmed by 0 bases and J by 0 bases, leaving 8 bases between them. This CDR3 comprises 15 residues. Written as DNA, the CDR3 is TGTGCCAGCAGTTACTCCACAGCTTCTAACTATGGCTACACCTTC. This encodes CASSYSTASNYGYTF.

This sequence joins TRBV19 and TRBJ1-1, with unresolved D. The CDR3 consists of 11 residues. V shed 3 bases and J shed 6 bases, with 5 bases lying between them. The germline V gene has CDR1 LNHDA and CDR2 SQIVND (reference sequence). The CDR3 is CASSIRAEAFF. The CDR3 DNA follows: TGTGCCAGTAGTATTCGGGCTGAAGCTTTCTTT.

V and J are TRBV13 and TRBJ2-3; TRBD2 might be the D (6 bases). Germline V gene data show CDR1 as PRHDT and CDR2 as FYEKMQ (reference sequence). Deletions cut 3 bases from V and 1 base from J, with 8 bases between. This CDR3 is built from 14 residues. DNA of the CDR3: TGTGCCAGCAGCTTGCTAGCGCGCACAGATACGCAGTATTTT. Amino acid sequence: CASSLLARTDTQYF.

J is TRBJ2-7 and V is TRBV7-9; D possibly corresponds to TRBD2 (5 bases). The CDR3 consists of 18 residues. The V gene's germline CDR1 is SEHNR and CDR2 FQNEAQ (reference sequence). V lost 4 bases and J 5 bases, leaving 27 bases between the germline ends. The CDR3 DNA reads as TGTGCCAGCAGCTCGAATACTGGACGGGAATGGTCTGTTGACGAGCAGTACTTC. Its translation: CASSSNTGREWSVDEQYF. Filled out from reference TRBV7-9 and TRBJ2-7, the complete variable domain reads DTGVSQNPRHKITKRGQNVTFRCDPISEHNRLYWYRQTLGQGPEFLTYFQNEAQLEKSRLLSDRFSAERPKGSFSTLEIQRTEQGDSAMYLCASSSNTGREWSVDEQYFGPGTRLTVT.

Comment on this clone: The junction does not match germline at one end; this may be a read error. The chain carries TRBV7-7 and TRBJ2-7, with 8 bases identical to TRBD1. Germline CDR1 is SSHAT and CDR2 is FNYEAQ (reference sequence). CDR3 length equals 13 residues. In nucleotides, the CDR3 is TGTGCTAGCAGTTCCGGGACAGGATTCGAGCAGTACTTC. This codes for CASSSGTGFEQYF.

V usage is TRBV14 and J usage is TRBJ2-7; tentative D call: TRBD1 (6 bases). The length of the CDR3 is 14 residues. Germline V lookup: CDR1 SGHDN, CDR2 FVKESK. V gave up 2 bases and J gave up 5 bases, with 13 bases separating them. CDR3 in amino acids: CASSQNQGRNEQYF. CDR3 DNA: TGTGCCAGCAGCCAAAACCAGGGGAGAAACGAGCAGTACTTC. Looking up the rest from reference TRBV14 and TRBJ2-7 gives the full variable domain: EAGVTQFPSHSVIEKGQTVTLRCDPISGHDNLYWYRRVMGKEIKFLLHFVKESKQDESGMPNNRFLAERTGGTYSTLKVQPAELEDSGVYFCASSQNQGRNEQYFGPGTRLTVT.

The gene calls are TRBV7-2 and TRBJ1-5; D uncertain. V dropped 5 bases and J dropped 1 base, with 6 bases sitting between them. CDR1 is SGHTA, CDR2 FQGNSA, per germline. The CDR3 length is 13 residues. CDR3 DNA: TGTGCCAGCAGCGCTCAGAGCAATCAGCCCCAGCATTTT. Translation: CASSAQSNQPQHF.

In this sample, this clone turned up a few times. CDR3 bases: TGTGCCAGCAGCCAAGATGCGCAGGGGCCCTGCTATGGCTACACCTTC. This gives the protein CASSQDAQGPCYGYTF. The V call is TRBV4-2, the J call TRBJ1-2; perhaps TRBD1 as D (6 bases). This CDR3 spans 16 amino acids. V was cut by 0 bases and J by 4 bases, with 15 bases left in between. Per germline, CDR1 LGHNA and CDR2 YNFKEQ.

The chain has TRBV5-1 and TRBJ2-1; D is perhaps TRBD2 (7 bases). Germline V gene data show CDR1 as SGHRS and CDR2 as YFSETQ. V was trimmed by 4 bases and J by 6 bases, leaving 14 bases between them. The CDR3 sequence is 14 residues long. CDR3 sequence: CASSLRGASNEQFF. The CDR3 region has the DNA TGCGCCAGCAGCCTTCGGGGGGCGAGCAATGAGCAGTTCTTC.

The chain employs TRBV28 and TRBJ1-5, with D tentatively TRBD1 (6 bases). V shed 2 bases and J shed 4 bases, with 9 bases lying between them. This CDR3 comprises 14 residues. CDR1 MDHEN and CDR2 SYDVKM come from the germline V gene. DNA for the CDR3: TGTGCCAGCAGTTTAACAGGGTTGAATCAGCCCCAGCATTTT. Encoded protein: CASSLTGLNQPQHF. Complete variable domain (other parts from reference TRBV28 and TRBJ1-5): DVKVTQSSRYLVKRTGEKVFLECVQDMDHENMFWYRQDPGLGLRLIYFSYDVKMKEKGDIPEGYSVSREKKERFSLILESASTNQTSMYLCASSLTGLNQPQHFGDGTRLSIL.

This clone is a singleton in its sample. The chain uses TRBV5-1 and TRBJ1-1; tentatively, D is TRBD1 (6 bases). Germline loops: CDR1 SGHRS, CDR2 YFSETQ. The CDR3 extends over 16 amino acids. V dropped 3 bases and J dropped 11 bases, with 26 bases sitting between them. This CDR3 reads CASSSPFKGEGGEAFF. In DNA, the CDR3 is TGCGCCAGCAGCTCCCCTTTTAAGGGGGAAGGGGGTGAGGCTTTCTTT.

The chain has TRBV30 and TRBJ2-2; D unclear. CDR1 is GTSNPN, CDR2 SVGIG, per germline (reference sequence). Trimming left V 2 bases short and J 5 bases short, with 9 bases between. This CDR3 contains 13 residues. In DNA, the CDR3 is TGTGCCTGGAGTTTCGGTACGACCGGGGAGCTGTTTTTT. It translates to CAWSFGTTGELFF.

The CDR3 reads CASSQDRSGGTEAFF. The CDR3 DNA reads TGCGCCAGCAGCCAAGATCGTTCGGGTGGCACTGAAGCTTTCTTT. The chain has TRBV4-1 and TRBJ1-1; D is unresolved. Germline-derived CDR1 and CDR2 are MGHRA and YSYEKL. The CDR3 is made up of 15 amino acids. V shed 0 bases and J shed 4 bases, with 12 bases lying between them.

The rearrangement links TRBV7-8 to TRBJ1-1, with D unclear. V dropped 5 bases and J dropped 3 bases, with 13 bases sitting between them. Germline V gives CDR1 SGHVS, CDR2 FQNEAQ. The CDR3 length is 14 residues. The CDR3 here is CASSRDPGDTEAFF. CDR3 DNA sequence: TGTGCCAGCAGCCGAGACCCCGGGGACACTGAAGCTTTCTTT.

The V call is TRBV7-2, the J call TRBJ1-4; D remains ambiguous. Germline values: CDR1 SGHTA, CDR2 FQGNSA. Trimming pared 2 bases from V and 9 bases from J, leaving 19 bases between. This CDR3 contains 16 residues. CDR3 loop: CASSLHTQTAAQKLFF. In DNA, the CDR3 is TGTGCCAGCAGCTTACACACACAAACTGCGGCACAAAAACTGTTTTTT. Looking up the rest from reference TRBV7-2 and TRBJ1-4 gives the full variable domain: GAGVSQSPSNKVTEKGKDVELRCDPISGHTALYWYRQSLGQGLEFLIYFQGNSAPDKSGLPSDRFSAERTGGSVSTLTIQRTQQEDSAVYLCASSLHTQTAAQKLFFGSGTQLSVL.

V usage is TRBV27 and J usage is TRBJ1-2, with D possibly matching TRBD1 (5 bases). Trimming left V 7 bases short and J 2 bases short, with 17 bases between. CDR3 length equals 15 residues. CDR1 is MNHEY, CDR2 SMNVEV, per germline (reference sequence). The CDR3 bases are TGTGCCAGCAAACCGATCGACAGCAACAACTATGGCTACACCTTC. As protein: CASKPIDSNNYGYTF.

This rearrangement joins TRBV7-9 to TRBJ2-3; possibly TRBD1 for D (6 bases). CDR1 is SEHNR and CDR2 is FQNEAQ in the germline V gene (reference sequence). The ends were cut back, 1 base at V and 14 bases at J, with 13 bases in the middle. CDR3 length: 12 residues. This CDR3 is CASSLGGGGPYF. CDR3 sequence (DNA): TGTGCCAGCAGCTTAGGAGGGGGTGGTCCGTATTTT.

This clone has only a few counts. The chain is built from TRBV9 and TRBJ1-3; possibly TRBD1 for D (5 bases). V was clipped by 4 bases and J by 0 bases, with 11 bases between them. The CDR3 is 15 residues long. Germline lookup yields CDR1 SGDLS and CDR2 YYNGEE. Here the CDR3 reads CASSTGPVSGNTIYF. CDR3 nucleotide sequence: TGTGCCAGCAGCACAGGCCCGGTCTCTGGAAACACCATATATTTT.

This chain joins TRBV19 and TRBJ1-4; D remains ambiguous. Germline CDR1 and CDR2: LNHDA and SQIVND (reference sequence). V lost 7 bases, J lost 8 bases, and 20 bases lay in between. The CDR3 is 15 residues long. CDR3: CASKRNEGVGEKLFF. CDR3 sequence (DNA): TGTGCCAGTAAGAGGAATGAGGGCGTGGGAGAAAAACTGTTTTTT.

CDR3 loop: CASSQDQGTANYGYTF. DNA for the CDR3: TGCGCCAGCAGCCAAGATCAGGGGACGGCTAACTATGGCTACACCTTC. J is TRBJ1-2 and V is TRBV4-3; possibly TRBD1 for D (6 bases). Germline V gene sequence: CDR1 LGHNA, CDR2 YSLEER. The CDR3 spans 16 residues. The ends were cut back, 0 bases at V and 0 bases at J, with 11 bases in the middle.

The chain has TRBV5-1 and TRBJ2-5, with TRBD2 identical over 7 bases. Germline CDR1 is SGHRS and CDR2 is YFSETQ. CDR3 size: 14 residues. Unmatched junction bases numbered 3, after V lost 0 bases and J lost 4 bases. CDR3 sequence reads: CASSLDGGIETQYF. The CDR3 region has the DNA TGCGCCAGCAGCTTGGACGGGGGGATAGAGACCCAGTACTTC.